A single sample gave rise to the 16 T cell receptor beta chains below, sequenced in a study of blood T cell repertoires in COVID-19. Produced via immunoSEQ multiplex PCR; TCRdb's table is partial and in-frame only. The data hold about 98,000 clones, with about 85% observed a single time. Material for sequencing was peripheral blood. These receptors originate from a woman in her 50s with COVID-19, enrolled during active disease.

The V and J genes are TRBV7-2 and TRBJ2-2, with a possible D match to TRBD1 (6 bases). Germline lookup yields CDR1 SGHTA and CDR2 FQGNSA. V was pared by 3 bases and J by 0 bases, with 11 bases between. The CDR3 consists of 16 residues. The CDR3 DNA follows: TGTGCCAGCAGCTTTAGACAGGACCCGAACACCGGGGAGCTGTTTTTT. Its protein is CASSFRQDPNTGELFF. Full variable domain (outside the CDR3, taken from reference TRBV7-2 and TRBJ2-2): GAGVSQSPSNKVTEKGKDVELRCDPISGHTALYWYRQSLGQGLEFLIYFQGNSAPDKSGLPSDRFSAERTGGSVSTLTIQRTQQEDSAVYLCASSFRQDPNTGELFFGEGSRLTVL.

The rearrangement uses TRBV28 and TRBJ1-6; 11 bases are shared with TRBD1. Trimming took 5 bases from V and 7 from J; bases not matched to a gene: 4. In germline, CDR1 is MDHEN, CDR2 SYDVKM. CDR3 length: 15 amino acids. The CDR3 loop is CASSAGTGGNSPLHF. The CDR3 DNA sequence: TGTGCCAGCAGTGCCGGGACAGGGGGAAATTCACCCCTCCACTTT.

This rearrangement joins TRBV3-1 (or the pseudogene TRBV3-2) to TRBJ1-1, with unresolved D. The germline CDR1 and CDR2 sequences are LGHDT and YNNKEL (reference sequence). The CDR3 loop spans 17 amino acids. V gave up 0 bases and J gave up 2 bases, with 16 bases separating them. The CDR3 protein is CASSQDGEGWSNTEAFF. In DNA, the CDR3 is TGTGCCAGCAGCCAAGATGGGGAGGGATGGAGTAACACTGAAGCTTTCTTT.

The rearrangement joins TRBV25-1 to TRBJ2-2; 11 nucleotides agree with TRBD1. This CDR3 comprises 18 residues. Per germline, CDR1 MGHDK and CDR2 SYGVNS. Trimming cost V 4 bases and J 3 bases; bases outside gene matches: 10. In DNA form, the CDR3 reads TGTGCCAGCAGTGTTTTTTCTGGACAGGGGGCATACACCGGGGAGCTGTTTTTT. Its translation: CASSVFSGQGAYTGELFF.

The chain has TRBV7-3 and TRBJ2-7, with 10 nucleotides matching TRBD2. V lost 4 bases and J lost 5; bases outside the gene matches: 8. This CDR3 spans 15 amino acids. Germline V gene sequence: CDR1 SGHTA, CDR2 FQGTGA. CDR3 protein: CASSSKLAGFNEQYF. DNA for the CDR3: TGTGCCAGCAGCTCCAAACTAGCGGGGTTCAACGAGCAGTACTTC.

This clone was observed a handful of times. V is TRBV2 and J is TRBJ2-4; D is possibly TRBD1 (6 bases). Deletions cut 0 bases from V and 6 bases from J, with 9 bases between. The CDR3 totals 14 residues. Germline V CDR1 and CDR2: SNHLY, FYNNEI. This CDR3 is CASSEAGHRNIQYF. CDR3 DNA sequence: TGTGCCAGCAGTGAAGCGGGACACCGAAACATTCAGTACTTC.

The rearrangement joins TRBV7-2 to TRBJ1-1; D ambiguous. V was clipped by 6 bases and J by 0 bases, with 5 bases between them. The length of the CDR3 is 12 residues. Germline CDR1 reads SGHTA; CDR2 reads FQGNSA. CDR3 DNA sequence: TGTGCCAGCAGTGGCATGAACACTGAAGCTTTCTTT. Translating gives CASSGMNTEAFF.

The chain has TRBV6-6 and TRBJ2-7; TRBD1 might be the D (7 bases). This CDR3 comprises 14 residues. Germline V gene lookup returns CDR1 MNHNY and CDR2 SVGAGI (reference sequence). Trimming stripped 6 bases from V and 1 base from J, with 13 bases between. The CDR3 DNA reads as TGTGCCAGCAGACGGCGGGGACAGTCCTACGAGCAGTACTTC. Its protein product is CASRRRGQSYEQYF.

The chain couples TRBV6-2 or TRBV6-3 to TRBJ2-7; 9 bases match TRBD2. This CDR3 comprises 17 residues. V lost 4 bases to trimming and J lost 4 bases; unmatched junction nucleotides: 14. The germline gives CDR1 MNHEY, CDR2 SVGEGT. CDR3 DNA sequence: TGTGCCAGCAGTTCCCCAGGGGAGGGACTAGCCGAATACGAGCAGTACTTC. Amino acid sequence: CASSSPGEGLAEYEQYF.

The rearrangement uses TRBV12-3 or TRBV12-4 and TRBJ1-5; no clear D gene. V was pared by 7 bases and J by 0 bases, with 4 bases between. The CDR3 is 12 residues long. CDR3 amino acids: CASTNSNQPQHF. For the CDR3, the DNA is TGTGCCAGCACAAATAGCAATCAGCCCCAGCATTTT.

The V and J genes are TRBV2 and TRBJ2-5; TRBD1 matches 10 bases. Germline assignment: CDR1 SNHLY and CDR2 FYNNEI. The V and J ends lost 4 bases and 1 base, in that order; junction bases with no gene match: 6. The CDR3 totals 16 residues. The CDR3 loop reads CASSGRQGASQETQYF. CDR3 nucleotide sequence: TGTGCCAGCAGTGGGAGACAGGGGGCGAGCCAAGAGACCCAGTACTTC.

The chain is built from TRBV6-2 or TRBV6-3 and TRBJ1-2; tentatively, D is TRBD1 (6 bases). Per the germline V gene, CDR1 is MNHEY and CDR2 is SVGEGT. The CDR3 has 13 amino acids. Trimming removed 6 bases from V and 5 bases from J, with 13 bases in between. CDR3 sequence: CASSQQGQYGYTF. The CDR3 region has the DNA TGTGCCAGCAGCCAACAAGGACAGTATGGCTACACCTTC.

The chain uses TRBV19 and TRBJ2-3; 8 positions match TRBD2. CDR3 size: 18 residues. Germline V gene data show CDR1 as LNHDA and CDR2 as SQIVND (reference sequence). With V trimmed by 1 base and J by 2 bases, 11 bases remained unmatched. In DNA, the CDR3 is TGTGCCAGTAGTATAGCCGGGGGGGGTGGAGCGCACACAGATACGCAGTATTTT. Amino acid sequence: CASSIAGGGGAHTDTQYF.

The chain uses TRBV27 and TRBJ1-1; a possible D gene is TRBD1 (6 bases). From germline, CDR1 is MNHEY and CDR2 SMNVEV (reference sequence). Deletions cut 6 bases from V and 5 bases from J, with 16 bases between. This CDR3 has 14 amino acids. The CDR3 here is CASSRAGAETEAFF. As DNA, the CDR3 is TGTGCCAGCAGCCGGGCGGGGGCCGAAACTGAAGCTTTCTTT.

This clone has more than one count but fewer than ten. This chain links TRBV4-3 with TRBJ2-6, with D perhaps TRBD1 (5 bases). Per germline, CDR1 LGHNA and CDR2 YSLEER. The CDR3 is 19 amino acids. Trimming left V 0 bases short and J 0 bases short, with 15 bases between. The chain's CDR3 is CASSQDLRQLFSGANVLTF. The CDR3 nucleotides read TGCGCCAGCAGCCAAGATTTAAGACAGCTCTTCTCTGGGGCCAACGTCCTGACTTTC.

This clone has just a few counts. The CDR3 nucleotides read TGTGCTAGTGGTTTGGTGCTCGGGATTCGGGGCGGGGGCGGCACAGATACGCAGTATTTT. It codes for CASGLVLGIRGGGGTDTQYF. The chain joins TRBV12-5 to TRBJ2-3; tentative D call: TRBD2 (7 bases). Deletions cut 0 bases from V and 1 base from J, with 23 bases between. This CDR3 comprises 20 residues. Germline V gene data show CDR1 as LGHNT and CDR2 as FRNRAP.